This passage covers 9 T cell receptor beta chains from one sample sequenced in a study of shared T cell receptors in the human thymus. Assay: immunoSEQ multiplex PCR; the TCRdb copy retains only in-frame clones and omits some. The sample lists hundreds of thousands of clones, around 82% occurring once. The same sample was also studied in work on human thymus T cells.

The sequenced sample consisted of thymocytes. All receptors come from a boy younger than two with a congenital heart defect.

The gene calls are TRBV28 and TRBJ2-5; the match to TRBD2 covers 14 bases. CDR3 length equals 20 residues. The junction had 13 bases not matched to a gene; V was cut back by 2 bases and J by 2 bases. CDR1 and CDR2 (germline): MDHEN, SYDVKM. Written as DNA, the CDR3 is TGTGCCAGCAGTTTAACCTCCGGGACTAGCGGGAGTTCGGGGCAAGAGACCCAGTACTTC. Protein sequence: CASSLTSGTSGSSGQETQYF.

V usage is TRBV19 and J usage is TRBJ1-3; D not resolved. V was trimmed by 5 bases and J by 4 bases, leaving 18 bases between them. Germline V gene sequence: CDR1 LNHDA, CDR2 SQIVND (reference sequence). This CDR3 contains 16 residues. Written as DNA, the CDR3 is TGTGCCAGTAGTGGAGCCGACGGGGTAGGCGGAAACACCATATATTTT. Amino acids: CASSGADGVGGNTIYF.

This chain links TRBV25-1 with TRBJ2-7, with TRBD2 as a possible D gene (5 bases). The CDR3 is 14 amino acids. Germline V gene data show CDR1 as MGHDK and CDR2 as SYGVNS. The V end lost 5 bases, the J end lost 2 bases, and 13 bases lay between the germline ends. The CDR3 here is CASSNRDTPYEQYF. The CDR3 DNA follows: TGTGCCAGCAGTAACCGGGATACCCCCTACGAGCAGTACTTC.

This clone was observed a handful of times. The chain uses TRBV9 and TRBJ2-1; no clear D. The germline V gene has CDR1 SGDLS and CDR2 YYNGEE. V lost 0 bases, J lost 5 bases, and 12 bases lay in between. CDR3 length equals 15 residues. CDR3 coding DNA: TGTGCCAGCAGCGTAGAGGCCCTCGAGGACAATGAGCAGTTCTTC. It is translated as CASSVEALEDNEQFF.

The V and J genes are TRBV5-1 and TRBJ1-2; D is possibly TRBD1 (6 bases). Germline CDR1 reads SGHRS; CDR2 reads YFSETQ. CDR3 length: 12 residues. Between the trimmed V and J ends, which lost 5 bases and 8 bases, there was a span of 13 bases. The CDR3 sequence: CASREAGAGYTF. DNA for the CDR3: TGCGCCAGCAGGGAAGCGGGGGCCGGCTACACCTTC.

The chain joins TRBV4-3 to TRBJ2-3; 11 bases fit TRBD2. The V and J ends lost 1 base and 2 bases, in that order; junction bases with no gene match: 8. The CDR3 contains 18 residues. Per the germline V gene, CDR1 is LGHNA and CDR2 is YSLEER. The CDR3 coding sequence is TGCGCCAGCAGCCAAGGGGTTGGGACTAGCGGACCCACAGATACGCAGTATTTT. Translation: CASSQGVGTSGPTDTQYF.

Written as DNA, the CDR3 is TGTGCCAGCAGCGCTCCGGAGCGGGAGCCGTCCTACGAGCAGTACTTC. Amino acids: CASSAPEREPSYEQYF. The genes are TRBV5-4 and TRBJ2-7, with 8 bases aligning to TRBD2. The CDR3 has 16 amino acids. V was pared by 4 bases and J by 1 base, with 10 bases of the junction left unmatched. Germline loops: CDR1 SGHNT, CDR2 YYREEE (reference sequence).

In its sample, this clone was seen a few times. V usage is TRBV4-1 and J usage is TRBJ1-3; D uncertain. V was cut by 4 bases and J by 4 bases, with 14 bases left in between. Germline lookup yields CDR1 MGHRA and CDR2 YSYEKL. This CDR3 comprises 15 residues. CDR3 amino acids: CASSPSDNGGNTIYF. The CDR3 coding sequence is TGCGCCAGCAGCCCCTCAGACAATGGGGGAAACACCATATATTTT.

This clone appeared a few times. CDR3 loop: CASSTAGQEAFF. CDR3 nucleotides: TGCGCCAGCAGCACGGCGGGACAGGAAGCTTTCTTT. The chain links TRBV5-1 to TRBJ1-1; the match to TRBD1 covers 7 bases. Per germline, CDR1 SGHRS and CDR2 YFSETQ. The CDR3 length is 12 residues. V lost 4 bases, J lost 8 bases, and 5 bases stayed unmatched.